This T cell receptor beta chain was profiled in a study of CD8 T cells in Susac syndrome (dated by TCRdb to about 2019). Study-level background: Among the Susac syndrome patients who were sequenced, clinically active disease was present in six and clinical remission was observed in under ten. Susac syndrome patients were therapy-naive, on corticosteroids (some also receiving IVIg), or on IVIg alone at blood withdrawal. Repertoire sequencing was used to test whether CD8+ T cell activation and differentiation in Susac syndrome was antigen driven. CD8+ T cell repertoire clonality was compared between some 13 healthy donors, roughly 14 Susac syndrome patients and some 15 multiple sclerosis patients.

This clonotype was detected only once. What this receptor recognizes is not known. No per-base quality is available; no much larger clone lies one base away. On its own, one read is weak support. Study-level results and caveats: The TCR sequencing and HLA analysis was acknowledged to have included a relatively small number of individuals. Clonal expansion was observed in Susac syndrome CD8+ repertoires, with the highest expansion in CD8+ TEMRA cells and greater expansion in clinically active than in remitting patients. Roughly 15 and five Susac-specific public clones were found in the total CD8+ and CD8+ TEMRA repertoires, respectively.

RNA was extracted with the RNeasy kit and about 0.5 to 1 ug was reverse transcribed using random hexamers. The immunoSEQ multiplex PCR assay, covering 54 Vbeta and 13 Jbeta segments, was used to amplify TCR beta CDR3 regions. To correct PCR amplification bias, a synthetic template baseline was used for both primer optimization and computational correction. Under the source paper's analysis protocol: Reads were assigned to V, D and J genes according to IMGT and analyzed in immunoSEQ Analyzer, with only productive sequences retained. Clonality was calculated as one minus the Shannon entropy normalized by log2 of the number of productive unique sequences. Public and private clones were assessed among the 100 most prevalent clones of each patient and control. Clones were defined as Susac-specific if absent from the healthy and MS cohorts, from over a thousand published viral clones and from other ImmuneACCESS disease sequences. Starting from the raw public reads, TCRdb applied fastp trimming at Q25, assembled clones with MiXCR and retained in-frame beta chains. Every entry covers one CDR3 protein and lists the most common genes and DNA from its rows. These V and J calls derive from TCRdb rather than the authors' analysis. A total of under 200,000 distinct CDR3 sequences appear in this sample, 95% of them only once. Around 0.15% of the sample rests with the top ten.

CDR1 and CDR2 were assigned from the germline V gene as SNHLY and FYNNEI. Trimmed from V: 2 bases; trimmed from J: 7 bases; junction bases lacking a gene match: 7. The CDR3 covers 15 residues, taking in both the cysteine and the phenylalanine. This entry keeps only the CDR3 DNA: 45 bases, framed from base 1. Peripheral blood CD8+ and CD4+ T cells from healthy donors, Susac syndrome patients and multiple sclerosis patients were profiled using high-throughput TCR beta sequencing. Susac syndrome patients met recently defined diagnostic criteria for definite or probable disease. Bulk CD8+ and CD4+ T cells were purified by magnetic negative isolation, while CD8+ TEMRA cells were enriched using FACS. Blood was collected in EDTA tubes and processed within 24 hours, with PBMCs isolated through density gradient centrifugation. PBMCs intended for TCR sequencing were cryopreserved in liquid nitrogen and were subsequently thawed in a 37 degrees C water bath. A purity of at least 90% was achieved for sorted or isolated CD4+, CD8+ and CD8+ TEMRA cells.

Sequenced input: CD8+ T cells from PBMCs. This receptor chain uses TRBV2 and TRBJ2-1; TRBD2 aligns with 8 central bases. The source of this sequence is a human donor with Susac syndrome. The nucleotide sequence reads TGTGCCAGCAGTGAAATAGCGGGACCCCCAAATGAGCAGTTCTTC. Translated, it gives CASSEIAGPPNEQFF.